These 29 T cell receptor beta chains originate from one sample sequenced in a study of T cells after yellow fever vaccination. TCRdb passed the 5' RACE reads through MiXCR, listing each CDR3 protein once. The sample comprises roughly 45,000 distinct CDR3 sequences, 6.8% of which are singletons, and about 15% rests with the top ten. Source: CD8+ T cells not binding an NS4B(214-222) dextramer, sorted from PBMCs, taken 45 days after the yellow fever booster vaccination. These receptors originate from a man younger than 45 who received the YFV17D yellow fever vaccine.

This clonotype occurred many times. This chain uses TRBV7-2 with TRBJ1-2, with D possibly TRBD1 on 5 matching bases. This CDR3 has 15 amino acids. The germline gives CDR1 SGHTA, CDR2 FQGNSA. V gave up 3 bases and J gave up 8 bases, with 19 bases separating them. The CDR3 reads CASSLDASAGQGYTF. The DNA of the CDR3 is TGTGCCAGCAGCTTGGACGCCTCAGCGGGGCAGGGCTACACCTTC.

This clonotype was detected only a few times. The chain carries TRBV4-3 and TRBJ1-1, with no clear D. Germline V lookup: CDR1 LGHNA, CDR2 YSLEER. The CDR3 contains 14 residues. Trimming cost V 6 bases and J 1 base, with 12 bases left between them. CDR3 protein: CASSSGGSNTEAFF. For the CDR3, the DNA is TGCGCCAGCAGTTCCGGAGGATCGAACACTGAAGCTTTCTTT.

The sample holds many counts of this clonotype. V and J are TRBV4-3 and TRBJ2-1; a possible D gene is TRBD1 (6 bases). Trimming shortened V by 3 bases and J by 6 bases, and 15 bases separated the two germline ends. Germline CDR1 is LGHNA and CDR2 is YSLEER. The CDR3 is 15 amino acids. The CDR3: CASSQYRDGLNEQFF. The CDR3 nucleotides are TGCGCCAGCAGCCAGTACAGGGACGGCCTCAATGAGCAGTTCTTC.

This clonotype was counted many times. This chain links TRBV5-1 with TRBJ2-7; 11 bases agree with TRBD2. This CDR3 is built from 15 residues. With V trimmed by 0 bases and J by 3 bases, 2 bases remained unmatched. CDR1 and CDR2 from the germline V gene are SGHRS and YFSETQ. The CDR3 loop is CASSLELAGGYEQYF. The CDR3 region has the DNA TGCGCCAGCAGCTTGGAGCTAGCGGGAGGCTACGAGCAGTACTTC.

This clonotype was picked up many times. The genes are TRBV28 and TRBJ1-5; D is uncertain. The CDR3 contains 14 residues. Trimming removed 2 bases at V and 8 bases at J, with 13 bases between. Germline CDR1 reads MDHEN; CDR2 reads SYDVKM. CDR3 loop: CASSLNGIWEPQHF. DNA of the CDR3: TGTGCCAGCAGTTTAAATGGAATCTGGGAGCCCCAGCATTTT.

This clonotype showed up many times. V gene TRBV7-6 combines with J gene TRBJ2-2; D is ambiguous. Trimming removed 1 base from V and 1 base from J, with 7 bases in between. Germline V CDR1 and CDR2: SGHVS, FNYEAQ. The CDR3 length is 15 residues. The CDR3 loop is CASSLVVGNTGELFF. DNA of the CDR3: TGTGCCAGCAGCTTAGTGGTGGGGAACACCGGGGAGCTGTTTTTT.

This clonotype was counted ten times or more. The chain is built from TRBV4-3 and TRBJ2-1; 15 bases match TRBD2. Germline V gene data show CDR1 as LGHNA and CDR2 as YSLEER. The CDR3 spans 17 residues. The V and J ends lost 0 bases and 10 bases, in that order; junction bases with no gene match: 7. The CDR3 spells CASSQDPGLAGGQEQFF. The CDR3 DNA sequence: TGCGCCAGCAGCCAAGATCCCGGACTAGCGGGAGGGCAGGAGCAGTTCTTC.

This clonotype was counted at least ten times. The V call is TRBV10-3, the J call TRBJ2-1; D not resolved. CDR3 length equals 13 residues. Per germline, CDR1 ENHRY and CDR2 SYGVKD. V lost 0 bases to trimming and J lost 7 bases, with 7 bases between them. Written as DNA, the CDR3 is TGTGCCATCAGTGAGTCGACGTGGAATGAGCAGTTCTTC. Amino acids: CAISESTWNEQFF.

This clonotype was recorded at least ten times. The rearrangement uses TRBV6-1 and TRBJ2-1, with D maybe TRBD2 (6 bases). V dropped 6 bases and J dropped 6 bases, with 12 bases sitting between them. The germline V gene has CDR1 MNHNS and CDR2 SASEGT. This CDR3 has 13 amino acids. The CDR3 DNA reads TGTGCCAGCAGAAGCGGGTACCTCAATGAGCAGTTCTTC. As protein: CASRSGYLNEQFF.

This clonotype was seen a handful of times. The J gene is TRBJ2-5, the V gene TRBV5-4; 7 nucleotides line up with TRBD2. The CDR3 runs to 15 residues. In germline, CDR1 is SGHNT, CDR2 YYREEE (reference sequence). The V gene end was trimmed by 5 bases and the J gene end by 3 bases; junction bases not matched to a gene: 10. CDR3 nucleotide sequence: TGTGCCAGCAGGTTTTGGGGGGGGAGAGAAGAGACCCAGTACTTC. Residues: CASRFWGGREETQYF.

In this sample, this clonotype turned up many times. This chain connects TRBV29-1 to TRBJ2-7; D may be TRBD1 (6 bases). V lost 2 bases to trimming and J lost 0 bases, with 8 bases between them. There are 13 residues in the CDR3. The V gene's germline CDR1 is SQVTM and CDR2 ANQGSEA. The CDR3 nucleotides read TGCAGCGTTGAATGGACAGACTCCTACGAGCAGTACTTC. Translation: CSVEWTDSYEQYF.

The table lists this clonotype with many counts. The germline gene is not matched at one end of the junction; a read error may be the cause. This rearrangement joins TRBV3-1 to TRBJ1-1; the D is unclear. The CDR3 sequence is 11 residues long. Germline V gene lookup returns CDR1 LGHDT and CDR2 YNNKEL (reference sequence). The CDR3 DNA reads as TGTGCCAGCCCCCAACTCACTGAAGCTTCCTTT. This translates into CASPQLTEASF.

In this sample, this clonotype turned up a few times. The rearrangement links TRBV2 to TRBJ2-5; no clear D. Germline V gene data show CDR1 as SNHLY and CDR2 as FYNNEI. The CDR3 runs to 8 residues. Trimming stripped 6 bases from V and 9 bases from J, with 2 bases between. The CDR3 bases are TGTGCCAGCAGGGCCCAGTACTTC. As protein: CASRAQYF.

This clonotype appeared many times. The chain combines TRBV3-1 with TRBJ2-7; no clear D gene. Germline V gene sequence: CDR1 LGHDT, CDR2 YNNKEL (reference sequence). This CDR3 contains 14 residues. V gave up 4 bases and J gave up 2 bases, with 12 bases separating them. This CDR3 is CASSPPWRPYEQYF. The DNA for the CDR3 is TGTGCCAGCAGCCCCCCATGGCGCCCCTACGAGCAGTACTTC.

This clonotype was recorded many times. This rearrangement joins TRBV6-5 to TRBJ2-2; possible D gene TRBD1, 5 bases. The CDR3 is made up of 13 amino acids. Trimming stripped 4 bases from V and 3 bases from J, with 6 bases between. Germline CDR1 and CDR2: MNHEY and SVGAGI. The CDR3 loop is CASSLQDTGELFF. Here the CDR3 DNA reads TGTGCCAGCAGTTTACAGGACACCGGGGAGCTGTTTTTT.

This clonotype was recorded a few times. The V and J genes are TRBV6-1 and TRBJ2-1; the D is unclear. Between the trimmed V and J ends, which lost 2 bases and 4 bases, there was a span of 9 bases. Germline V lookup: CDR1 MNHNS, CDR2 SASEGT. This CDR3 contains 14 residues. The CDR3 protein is CASSELDPYNEQFF. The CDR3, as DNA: TGTGCCAGCAGTGAACTGGACCCGTACAATGAGCAGTTCTTC.

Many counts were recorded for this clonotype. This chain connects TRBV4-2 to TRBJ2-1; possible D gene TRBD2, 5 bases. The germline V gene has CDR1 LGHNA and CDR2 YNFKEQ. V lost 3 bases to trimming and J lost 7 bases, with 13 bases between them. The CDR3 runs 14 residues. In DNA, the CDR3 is TGTGCCAGCAGCCAGGACTCGTTCGGGAATGAGCAGTTCTTC. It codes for CASSQDSFGNEQFF.

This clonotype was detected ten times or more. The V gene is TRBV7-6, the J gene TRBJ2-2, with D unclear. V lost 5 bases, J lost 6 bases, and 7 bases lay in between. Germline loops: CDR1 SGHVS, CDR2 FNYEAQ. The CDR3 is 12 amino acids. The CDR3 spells CASSHLPGELFF. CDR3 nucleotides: TGTGCCAGCAGCCACCTCCCCGGGGAGCTGTTTTTT.

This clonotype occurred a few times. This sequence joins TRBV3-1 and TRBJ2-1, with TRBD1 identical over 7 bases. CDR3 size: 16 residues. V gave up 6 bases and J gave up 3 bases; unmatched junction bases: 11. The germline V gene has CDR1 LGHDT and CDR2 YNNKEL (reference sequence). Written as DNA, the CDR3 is TGTGCCAGCAGGCAACGAGAGGGGGCGCGCTACAATGAGCAGTTCTTC. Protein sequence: CASRQREGARYNEQFF.

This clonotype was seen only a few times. The CDR3 nucleotides are TGTGCCAGGCAGGATTTCCCGGGCTCAGATACGCAGTATTTT. It yields the protein CARQDFPGSDTQYF. V gene TRBV5-4 combines with J gene TRBJ2-3; D is uncertain. The V end was cut by 8 bases, the J end by 4 bases, with 17 bases between. The CDR3 contains 14 residues. Germline values: CDR1 SGHNT, CDR2 YYREEE (reference sequence).

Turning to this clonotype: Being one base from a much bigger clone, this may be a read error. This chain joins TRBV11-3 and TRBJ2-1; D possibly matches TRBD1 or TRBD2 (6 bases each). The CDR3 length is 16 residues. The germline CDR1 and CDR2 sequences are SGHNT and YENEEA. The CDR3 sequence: CASSRRQEGPYNEKFF. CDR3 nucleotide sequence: TGTGCCAGCAGCCGAAGACAGGAGGGCCCCTACAATGAGAAGTTCTTC.

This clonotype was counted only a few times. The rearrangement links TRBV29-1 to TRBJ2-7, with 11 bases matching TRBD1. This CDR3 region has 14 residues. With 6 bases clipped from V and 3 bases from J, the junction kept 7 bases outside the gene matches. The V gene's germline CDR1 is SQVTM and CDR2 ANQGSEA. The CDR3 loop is CSVVGGTGGYEQYF. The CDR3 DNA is TGCAGCGTGGTCGGCGGGACAGGGGGCTACGAGCAGTACTTC.

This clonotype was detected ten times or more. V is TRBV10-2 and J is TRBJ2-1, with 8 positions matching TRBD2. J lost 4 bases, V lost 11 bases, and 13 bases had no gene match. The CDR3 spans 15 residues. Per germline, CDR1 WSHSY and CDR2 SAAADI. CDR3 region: CACSILAAEYNEQFF. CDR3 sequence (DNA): TGCGCCTGCTCGATACTAGCGGCGGAATACAATGAGCAGTTCTTC.

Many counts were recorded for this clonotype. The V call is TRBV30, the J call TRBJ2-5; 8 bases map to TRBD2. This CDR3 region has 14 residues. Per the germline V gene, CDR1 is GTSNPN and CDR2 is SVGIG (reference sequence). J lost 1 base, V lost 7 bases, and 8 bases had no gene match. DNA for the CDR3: TGTGCCTCTCCTAGCGGGCCCACCCAAGAGACCCAGTACTTC. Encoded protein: CASPSGPTQETQYF.

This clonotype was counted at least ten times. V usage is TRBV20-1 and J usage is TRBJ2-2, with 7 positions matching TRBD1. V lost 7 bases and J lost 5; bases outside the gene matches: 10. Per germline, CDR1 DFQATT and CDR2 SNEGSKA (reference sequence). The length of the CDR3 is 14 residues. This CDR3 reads CSGTTGRRTGELFF. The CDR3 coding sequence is TGCAGTGGGACGACAGGGCGTCGGACCGGGGAGCTGTTTTTT.

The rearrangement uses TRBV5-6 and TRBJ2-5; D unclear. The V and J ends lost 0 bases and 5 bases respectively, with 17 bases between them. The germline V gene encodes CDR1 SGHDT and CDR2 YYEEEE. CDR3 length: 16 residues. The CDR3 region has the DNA TGTGCCAGCAGCTTGGACGGCGGCCACACCTCGGAGACCCAGTACTTC. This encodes CASSLDGGHTSETQYF.

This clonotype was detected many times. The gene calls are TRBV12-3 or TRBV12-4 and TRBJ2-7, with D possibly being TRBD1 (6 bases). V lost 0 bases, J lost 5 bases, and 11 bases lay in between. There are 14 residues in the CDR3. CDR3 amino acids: CASSLATTGHEQYF. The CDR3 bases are TGTGCCAGCAGTTTAGCAACGACAGGACACGAGCAGTACTTC.

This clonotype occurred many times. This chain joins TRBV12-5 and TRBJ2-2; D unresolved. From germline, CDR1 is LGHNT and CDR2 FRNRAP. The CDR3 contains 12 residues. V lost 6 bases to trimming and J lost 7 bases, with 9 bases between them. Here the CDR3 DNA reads TGTGCTAGTGGCCCTTGGGGCGGGGAGCTGTTTTTT. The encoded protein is CASGPWGGELFF.

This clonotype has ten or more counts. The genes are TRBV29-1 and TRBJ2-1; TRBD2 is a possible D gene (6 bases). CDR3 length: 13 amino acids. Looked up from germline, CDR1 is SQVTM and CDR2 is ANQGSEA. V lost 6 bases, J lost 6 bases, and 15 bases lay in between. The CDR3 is CSVSGTLSNEQFF. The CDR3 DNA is TGCAGCGTATCCGGGACTTTGAGCAATGAGCAGTTCTTC.